The 22 T cell receptor beta chains below were found in one sample sequenced in a study of shared clonotypes between healthy human individuals. Profiling relied on immunoSEQ multiplex PCR, and the TCRdb table lists in-frame clones only, not all of them. The table records 650,000 to 800,000 clones, about 92% of them present only once. CD45RO-negative CD8 cells positively selected for CCR7 made up the naive population, which excluded terminally differentiated effector memory CD45RA+ cells. The sample was naive CD8+ T cells sorted from blood. These receptors were taken from a man aged 25 to 40 in good health.

The rearrangement joins TRBV23-1 to TRBJ2-7, with 7 bases fitting TRBD1. TRBV23-1 qualifies as an ORF whose function is uncertain. J lost 0 bases, V lost 6 bases, and 11 bases had no gene match. This CDR3 comprises 16 residues. The CDR3 region is CASREPGQRHSYEQYF. In nucleotides, the CDR3 is TGCGCCAGCAGAGAACCGGGACAGCGCCACTCCTACGAGCAGTACTTC.

This clone was observed a few times. The chain is built from TRBV18 and TRBJ2-1; tentative D call: TRBD1 (5 bases). Trimming took 8 bases from V and 3 from J, leaving 14 bases between them. CDR3 length: 14 residues. Germline V CDR1 and CDR2: KGHSH, LQKENI. CDR3 region: CASHHRNVYNEQFF. The CDR3 DNA reads as TGTGCCAGCCATCACAGGAACGTCTACAATGAGCAGTTCTTC.

V and J are TRBV4-1 and TRBJ1-4; D gene uncertain. The CDR3 runs to 16 residues. V was shortened by 0 bases and J by 5 bases, with 13 bases between the two germline ends. Per the germline V gene, CDR1 is MGHRA and CDR2 is YSYEKL. DNA of the CDR3: TGCGCCAGCAGCCAAGAAGTAAAAACCTACAATGAAAAACTGTTTTTT. Its protein product is CASSQEVKTYNEKLFF.

This chain links TRBV7-9 with TRBJ2-3; no clear D gene. Between the trimmed V and J ends, which lost 4 bases and 1 base, there was a span of 6 bases. The CDR3 runs 13 residues. Germline-derived CDR1 and CDR2 are SEHNR and FQNEAQ (reference sequence). The CDR3 bases are TGTGCCAGCAGCTCCTTCCGCACAGATACGCAGTATTTT. Translating it yields CASSSFRTDTQYF.

J is TRBJ2-2 and V is TRBV6-6; maybe TRBD2 (5 bases). Germline V gives CDR1 MNHNY, CDR2 SVGAGI (reference sequence). The CDR3 totals 15 residues. V lost 4 bases to trimming and J lost 5 bases, with 14 bases between them. CDR3 nucleotides: TGTGCCAGCAGTTGGGCCCCGGGAAGTACCGGGGAGCTGTTTTTT. Protein product: CASSWAPGSTGELFF.

This clone was detected once. V gene TRBV7-2 combines with J gene TRBJ2-1; D is undetermined. CDR3 length: 13 residues. With 0 bases removed from V and 8 bases from J, the gap between germline ends came to 8 bases. The germline V gene encodes CDR1 SGHTA and CDR2 FQGNSA. The CDR3 nucleotides read TGTGCCAGCAGCTTAGCCTATTCAGATGAGCAGTTCTTC. Translated: CASSLAYSDEQFF.

The rearrangement uses TRBV7-9 and TRBJ2-3; D not certain. Germline assignment: CDR1 SEHNR and CDR2 FQNEAQ (reference sequence). The CDR3 is made up of 14 amino acids. Trimming removed 5 bases at V and 2 bases at J, with 11 bases between. The CDR3 region has the DNA TGTGCCAGCAGCCCTGACGACCCCACAGATACGCAGTATTTT. Its translation is CASSPDDPTDTQYF.

This chain connects TRBV14 to TRBJ2-7; TRBD2 matches 9 bases. The CDR3 spans 15 residues. The V segment lost 5 bases and the J segment 4 bases; nucleotides outside the gene matches: 9. Germline lookup yields CDR1 SGHDN and CDR2 FVKESK. The CDR3 DNA is TGTGCCAGCAGCGCCCCACTAGCGGGTGAATACGAGCAGTACTTC. Its translation: CASSAPLAGEYEQYF.

The genes are TRBV4-1 and TRBJ2-1; 8 positions agree with TRBD2. This CDR3 spans 16 amino acids. The trim removed 3 bases at V and 2 bases at J, leaving 6 bases unmatched. CDR1 is MGHRA, CDR2 YSYEKL, per germline. CDR3 protein: CASSHLAGRTYNEQFF. CDR3 DNA: TGCGCCAGCAGCCATTTAGCGGGACGTACCTACAATGAGCAGTTCTTC.

This chain uses TRBV29-1 with TRBJ2-7, with 7 bases identical to TRBD2. Germline V gives CDR1 SQVTM, CDR2 ANQGSEA. V shed 7 bases, J shed 0 bases, and the junction held 6 bases outside the gene matches. The CDR3 spans 13 residues. The CDR3 protein is CSATSDSSYEQYF. CDR3 DNA: TGCAGCGCCACTAGCGACAGCTCCTACGAGCAGTACTTC.

The chain uses TRBV16 and TRBJ2-1; TRBD1 matches at 8 bases. This CDR3 spans 16 amino acids. The V segment lost 3 bases and the J segment 5 bases; nucleotides outside the gene matches: 9. The germline V gene encodes CDR1 KGHSY and CDR2 FQNENV. CDR3 sequence (DNA): TGTGCCAGCAGCCACCCGGACAGGGTACTCGACAATGAGCAGTTCTTC. This sequence encodes CASSHPDRVLDNEQFF.

The chain recombines TRBV6-6 with TRBJ2-1; no firm D call. The CDR3 runs to 13 residues. V dropped 9 bases and J dropped 4 bases, with 13 bases sitting between them. Germline V gene lookup returns CDR1 MNHNY and CDR2 SVGAGI (reference sequence). The CDR3 region is CARASSPYNEQFF. Here the CDR3 DNA reads TGTGCCAGGGCCAGTAGCCCATACAATGAGCAGTTCTTC.

This clone has only one observation. This chain connects TRBV4-3 to TRBJ2-1, with TRBD2 matching over 13 bases. This CDR3 spans 16 amino acids. The V segment lost 4 bases and the J segment 7 bases; nucleotides outside the gene matches: 7. Germline CDR1 reads LGHNA; CDR2 reads YSLEER. The CDR3 loop is CASSRSTSGRPNEQFF. In nucleotides, the CDR3 is TGCGCCAGCAGCCGATCGACTAGCGGGAGGCCGAATGAGCAGTTCTTC.

The J gene is TRBJ1-5, the V gene TRBV27; possibly TRBD1 for D (5 bases). Germline loops: CDR1 MNHEY, CDR2 SMNVEV (reference sequence). The CDR3 extends over 15 amino acids. V was pared by 0 bases and J by 5 bases, with 11 bases between. The DNA for the CDR3 is TGTGCCAGCAGTTTATCATCGGGGGTTCATCAGCCCCAGCATTTT. Protein product: CASSLSSGVHQPQHF.

The genes are TRBV7-3 and TRBJ1-5; D not certain. Looked up from germline, CDR1 is SGHTA and CDR2 is FQGTGA. The CDR3 totals 13 residues. V lost 2 bases to trimming and J lost 4 bases, with 6 bases between them. The DNA of the CDR3 is TGTGCCAGCAGCTTATCTGGTAATCAGCCCCAGCATTTT. Translation: CASSLSGNQPQHF.

This clone was counted a single time. The chain employs TRBV4-1 and TRBJ2-1; the match to TRBD2 covers 8 bases. Trimming took 0 bases from V and 6 from J; bases not matched to a gene: 7. CDR1 MGHRA and CDR2 YSYEKL come from the germline V gene. The CDR3 covers 16 residues. The CDR3 region has the DNA TGCGCCAGCAGCCAAGAGTTAGCGGGAAATACCAATGAGCAGTTCTTC. Its translation: CASSQELAGNTNEQFF.

The chain carries TRBV29-1 and TRBJ2-5; either TRBD1 or TRBD2 may supply D (5 bases each). CDR3 length: 14 residues. In germline, CDR1 is SQVTM, CDR2 ANQGSEA. The V end was cut by 2 bases, the J end by 6 bases, with 16 bases between. The CDR3 DNA follows: TGCAGCGTTGAAACTTCCTGGGACGGAAAGACCCAGTACTTC. Translated, it gives CSVETSWDGKTQYF.

The genes are TRBV6-5 and TRBJ2-7; the D gene is possibly TRBD1 (6 bases). Germline V gene data show CDR1 as MNHEY and CDR2 as SVGAGI. Trimming left V 5 bases short and J 3 bases short, with 14 bases between. This CDR3 comprises 14 residues. CDR3 bases: TGTGCCAGCAGTCCCCGTTTCAGGGGCTACGAGCAGTACTTC. It specifies CASSPRFRGYEQYF.

This clone was seen just once. J is TRBJ1-1 and V is TRBV30; D is ambiguous. Trimming removed 2 bases from V and 8 bases from J, with 12 bases in between. There are 12 residues in the CDR3. Germline V gene data show CDR1 as GTSNPN and CDR2 as SVGIG (reference sequence). The CDR3 loop reads CAWSTPGGEAFF. The CDR3 region has the DNA TGTGCCTGGAGTACCCCAGGAGGGGAAGCTTTCTTT.

In this sample, this clone turned up once. The chain employs TRBV7-7 and TRBJ2-5; 7 positions match TRBD2. J lost 8 bases, V lost 8 bases, and 11 bases had no gene match. The germline V gene encodes CDR1 SSHAT and CDR2 FNYEAQ (reference sequence). This CDR3 contains 13 residues. The CDR3, as DNA: TGTGCCAGCTCGAGCGGGGTCGAGGGAACCCAGTACTTC. Translated: CASSSGVEGTQYF.

Only one count was recorded for this clone. The gene calls are TRBV30 and TRBJ2-2; 11 positions match TRBD2. The CDR3 is 20 amino acids. Germline CDR1 is GTSNPN and CDR2 is SVGIG (reference sequence). Trimming cost V 0 bases and J 5 bases; bases outside gene matches: 17. The CDR3 region is CAWSVTPGALAGVRTGELFF. The CDR3 DNA reads as TGTGCCTGGAGTGTGACCCCGGGGGCACTAGCGGGAGTTAGGACCGGGGAGCTGTTTTTT. The entire variable domain, with the rest obtained from reference TRBV30 and TRBJ2-2, is as follows: SQTIHQWPATLVQPVGSPLSLECTVEGTSNPNLYWYRQAAGRGLQLLFYSVGIGQISSEVPQNLSASRPQDRQFILSSKKLLLSDSGFYLCAWSVTPGALAGVRTGELFFGEGSRLTVL.

The chain joins TRBV6-5 to TRBJ2-1; D uncertain. The CDR3 extends over 10 amino acids. Germline assignment: CDR1 MNHEY and CDR2 SVGAGI. Trimming cost V 7 bases and J 6 bases, with 4 bases left between them. CDR3 bases: TGTGCCAGCAAAGGCAATGAGCAGTTCTTC. The encoded protein is CASKGNEQFF.